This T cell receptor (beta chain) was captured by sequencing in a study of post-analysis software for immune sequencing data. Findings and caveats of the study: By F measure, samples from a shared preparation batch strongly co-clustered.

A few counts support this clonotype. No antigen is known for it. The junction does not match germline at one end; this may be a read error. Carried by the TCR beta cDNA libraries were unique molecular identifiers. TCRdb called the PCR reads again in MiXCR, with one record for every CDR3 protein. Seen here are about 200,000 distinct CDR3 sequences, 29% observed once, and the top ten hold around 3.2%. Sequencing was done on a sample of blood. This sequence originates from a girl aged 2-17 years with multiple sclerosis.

The CDR3: CASSSTTGLTGERFF. The DNA for the CDR3 is TGCGCCAGCAGCTCCACGACAGGGCTGACCGGGGAGCGGTTTTTT. This chain links TRBV5-1 with TRBJ2-2, with 7 bases matching TRBD1. Germline V gives CDR1 SGHRS, CDR2 YFSETQ. The CDR3 is 15 residues long.